Listed below are T cell receptor beta chains from one sample, sequenced in a study of blood T cell repertoires in COVID-19. Repertoires were generated with immunoSEQ multiplex PCR, while TCRdb's copy carries only in-frame clones and drops some. Of roughly 190,000 clones listed, around 90% are singletons. Sequencing was done on a sample of peripheral blood. Receptor source: a human donor in a cohort sampled during active COVID-19. CDR3s include the opening cysteine and the closing phenylalanine or tryptophan. D genes are given only for firm matches. Only part of the rows carry a size: once, few, many, or a class if the clone is expanded.

J gene	D gene	V gene	clone size	CDR3 DNA	CDR3 protein
TRBJ1-6	TRBD1	TRBV5-6	.	TGTGCCAGCAGCTTACTGACAGGGGGTAATTCACCCCTCCACTTT	CASSLLTGGNSPLHF
TRBJ1-6	TRBD1	TRBV18	.	TGTGCCAGCTCACCGGGGGGACAGATTTTACTCCACTTT	CASSPGGQILLHF
TRBJ1-1	.	TRBV10-3	few	TGTGCCGTCAGGGGACAATTGAACACTGAAGCTTTCTTT	CAVRGQLNTEAFF
TRBJ1-4	TRBD1	TRBV5-5	once	TGTGCCAGCAGCTTGACAGGGGTTTCGGAAAAACTGTTTTTT	CASSLTGVSEKLFF
TRBJ2-2	TRBD2	TRBV25-1	.	TGTGCCAGCAGTGAATCACCCGGACTAGCGGGGGCCGCCGGGGAGCTGTTTTTT	CASSESPGLAGAAGELFF
TRBJ2-7	.	TRBV11-2	.	TGTGCCAGCAGCAACACTCGACTAGGCGAGCAGTACTTC	CASSNTRLGEQYF
TRBJ1-3	.	TRBV30	.	TGTGCCTGGGCCGACAGAAACACCATATATTTT	CAWADRNTIYF
TRBJ2-7	TRBD1	TRBV4-2	.	TGTGCCAGCAGCCAAGATCCGACAGGGCAGCCCTACGAGCAGTACTTC	CASSQDPTGQPYEQYF
TRBJ1-4	.	TRBV19	.	TGTGCCAGTAGTATCGGAGGACAGACTAATGAAAAACTGTTTTTT	CASSIGGQTNEKLFF
TRBJ1-2	TRBD1	TRBV25-1	.	TGTGCCAGCAGTGGGACAGGGAGTCGCTACACCTTC	CASSGTGSRYTF
TRBJ2-7	.	TRBV29-1	.	TGCAGCGTTGAAGCCAATAGCGCCACTAGCAACGAGCAGTACTTC	CSVEANSATSNEQYF
TRBJ2-7	TRBD1	TRBV7-9	.	TGTGCCAGCAGCTTAACAGGGGTCTCCTACGAGCAGTACTTC	CASSLTGVSYEQYF
TRBJ1-2	.	TRBV2	once	TGTGCCAGCAGTGAAGGAGGGAACTATGGCTACACCTTC	CASSEGGNYGYTF
TRBJ2-6	.	TRBV2	.	TGTGCCAGCAGCGACCAGGCTACTGGGGCCAACGTCCTGACTTTC	CASSDQATGANVLTF
TRBJ1-1	.	TRBV24-1	.	TGTGCCACCAGTGAGTCTGGTGTATCAGGTGCTTTCTTT	CATSESGVSGAFF
TRBJ1-2	.	TRBV11-2	once	TGTGCCAGCAGCACCCGACAGGTGACTAACTATGGCTACACCTTC	CASSTRQVTNYGYTF
TRBJ2-1	TRBD2	TRBV7-9	.	TGTGCCAGCAGCTTGGTAGCGGGGAACTACAATGAGCAGTTCTTC	CASSLVAGNYNEQFF
TRBJ1-6	.	TRBV30	.	TGTGCCTGGACCACCGGGGGGAATTCACCCCTCCACTTT	CAWTTGGNSPLHF
TRBJ2-1	TRBD2	TRBV4-1	.	TGCGCCAGCAGCCAAGATTTGCTAGCGGGAAGCTACAATGAGCAGTTCTTC	CASSQDLLAGSYNEQFF
TRBJ1-1	.	TRBV20-1	.	TGCAGTGCTAGTGCTACAGACCGGGGTAGGTGGTTT	CSASATDRGRWF
TRBJ2-7	TRBD1	TRBV2	few	TGTGCCAGCACCCTCGGGACAGGGGGTTTCGAGCAGTACTTC	CASTLGTGGFEQYF
TRBJ2-2	TRBD1	TRBV19	few	TGTGCCAGTATGTGGGGACAGGGACCGAACACCGGGGAGCTGTTTTTT	CASMWGQGPNTGELFF
TRBJ2-7	TRBD1	TRBV7-9	.	TGTGCCAGCAGCTCAGGACAGGGCCTTACCTACGAGCAGTACTTC	CASSSGQGLTYEQYF
TRBJ1-1	TRBD1	TRBV5-5	.	TGTGCCAGCAGCGCTGGGACAGGGGGCGTGAACACTGAAGCTTTCTTT	CASSAGTGGVNTEAFF
TRBJ2-7	.	TRBV28	.	TGTGCCAGCAGTTTAGGCAGTCAGTACGAGCAGTACTTC	CASSLGSQYEQYF
TRBJ1-4	.	TRBV4-3	.	TGCGCCAGCAGCCCTCGCGGGGGAAGAAGAGCTAATGAAAAACTGTTTTTT	CASSPRGGRRANEKLFF
TRBJ2-3	TRBD2	TRBV18	once	TGTGCCAGCTCACCGTCTCGGCGGGAGGGAAGCACAGATACGCAGTATTTT	CASSPSRREGSTDTQYF
TRBJ2-5	TRBD2	TRBV9	.	TGTGCCAGCAGCGTAGGGACTAGCGGGGCCCAGTACTTC	CASSVGTSGAQYF
TRBJ2-1	TRBD2	TRBV5-1	.	TGCGCCAGCAGCTCACCCTTCGGGGGGGCGGGAGGCCCTTACAATGAGCAGTTCTTC	CASSSPFGGAGGPYNEQFF
TRBJ1-2	.	TRBV4-1	.	TGCGCCAGCAGCCAAGATGCGTCTAACTATGGCTACACCTTC	CASSQDASNYGYTF
TRBJ2-7	TRBD1	TRBV5-4	.	TGTGCCAGCAGCTTCACCGGGACAGGTTTCTCCTACGAGCAGTACTTC	CASSFTGTGFSYEQYF
TRBJ2-1	.	TRBV5-1	.	TGCGCCAGCAGCTTCCCTCTGTCTGAGCAGTTCTTC	CASSFPLSEQFF
TRBJ1-1	.	TRBV14	.	TGTGCCAGCAGCCAACAGCGGGAATTCACTGAAGCTTTCTTT	CASSQQREFTEAFF
TRBJ1-6	TRBD1	TRBV10-3	.	TGTGCCATCAGTGAGTCAGGGGGCTACACCTATAATTCACCCCTCCACTTT	CAISESGGYTYNSPLHF
TRBJ2-7	.	TRBV14	.	TGTGCCAGCAGCCAAGAGGGGAGACGGCAGTACTTC	CASSQEGRRQYF
TRBJ2-3	TRBD2	TRBV10-3	once	TGTGCCATCAGTCCGACTAGCGGGGGAACAGATACGCAGTATTTT	CAISPTSGGTDTQYF
TRBJ1-1	TRBD1	TRBV5-1	once	TGCGCCAGCAGCTTGGGGGACAGATTGGAAGCTTTCTTT	CASSLGDRLEAFF
TRBJ2-1	TRBD2	TRBV7-9	.	TGTGCCAGCAGCCGTAGCGGGGGGGCCAGAAATGAGCAGTTCTTC	CASSRSGGARNEQFF
TRBJ2-7	TRBD1	TRBV5-1	.	TGCGCCAGCAGCTTGGGCGGGACAGGGACCTACGAGCAGTACTTC	CASSLGGTGTYEQYF
TRBJ1-2	.	TRBV4-3	.	TGCGCCAGCAGCCAAATTACCGGGACATCCAGTGGCTACACCTTC	CASSQITGTSSGYTF
TRBJ1-1	.	TRBV6-2/TRBV6-3	few	TGTGCCAGCAGTTACGCGGCAGGGCTCCTCGCTGAAGCTTTCTTT	CASSYAAGLLAEAFF
TRBJ2-3	TRBD2	TRBV5-1	.	TGCGCCCGCAGCGCGGGGGGGGGCCCAGATACGCAGTATTTT	CARSAGGGPDTQYF
TRBJ2-5	TRBD2	TRBV29-1	.	TGCAGCGTTGTAGCGGGAGGGGATTGGGAGACCCAGTACTTC	CSVVAGGDWETQYF
TRBJ2-5	.	TRBV30	.	TGTGCCTGGAGAGCCCACCCCCGCTACCAGGGCCAAGAGACCCAGTACTTC	CAWRAHPRYQGQETQYF
TRBJ2-2	TRBD2	TRBV2	.	TGTGCCAGCAGGCGGACTAGCGGGCGGTTGGGTACCGGGGAGCTGTTTTTT	CASRRTSGRLGTGELFF
TRBJ2-7	TRBD2	TRBV7-2	.	TGTGCCAGCAGCCCGAAGGGACTAGCGGGAGGTAGTTACGAGCAGTACTTC	CASSPKGLAGGSYEQYF
TRBJ1-1	TRBD1	TRBV6-5	.	TGTGCCAGCAGTTATGCCGGGACAGGAGGTGAAGCTTTCTTT	CASSYAGTGGEAFF
TRBJ1-4	TRBD1	TRBV2	.	TGTGCCAGCAGTGAGGGACAGGGGCGACGGCTGTTTTTT	CASSEGQGRRLFF